This entry is about one T cell receptor (beta chain). The junction had 9 bases not matched to a gene; V was cut back by 3 bases and J by 2 bases. The CDR3 has 17 amino acids. Germline CDR1 reads KGHSH; CDR2 reads LQKENI. Only in-frame clones appear in the TCRdb table, and some are missing; sequencing was by immunoSEQ multiplex PCR. The sample contains some 43,000 clones, approximately 88% of which appear only once. This specimen belongs to a study of blood T cell repertoires in COVID-19. Study details: T cells, B-cell-depleted T cells, or PBMCs provided the cDNA or gDNA that served as material.

The sample taken for sequencing was peripheral blood. The TCR was taken from a man aged 50 to 59 with active COVID-19. This chain joins TRBV18 and TRBJ2-3, with 9 bases lining up with TRBD2. CDR3 sequence: CASSPPNSGGYTDTQYF. CDR3 in DNA: TGTGCCAGCTCACCCCCGAATAGCGGGGGCTACACAGATACGCAGTATTTT.